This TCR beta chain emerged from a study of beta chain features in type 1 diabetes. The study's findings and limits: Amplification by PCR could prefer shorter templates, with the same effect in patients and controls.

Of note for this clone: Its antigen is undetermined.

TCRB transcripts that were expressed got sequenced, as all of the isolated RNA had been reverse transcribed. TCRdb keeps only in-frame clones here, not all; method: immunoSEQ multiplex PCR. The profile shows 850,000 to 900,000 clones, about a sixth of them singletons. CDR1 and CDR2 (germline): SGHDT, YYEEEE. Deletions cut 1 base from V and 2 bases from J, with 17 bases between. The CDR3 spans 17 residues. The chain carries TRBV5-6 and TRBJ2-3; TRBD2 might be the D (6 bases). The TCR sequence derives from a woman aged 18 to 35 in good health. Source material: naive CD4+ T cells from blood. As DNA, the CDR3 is TGTGCCAGCAGCTTGTTAGGGAGGTGGCGGCCCACAGATACGCAGTATTTT. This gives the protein CASSLLGRWRPTDTQYF.